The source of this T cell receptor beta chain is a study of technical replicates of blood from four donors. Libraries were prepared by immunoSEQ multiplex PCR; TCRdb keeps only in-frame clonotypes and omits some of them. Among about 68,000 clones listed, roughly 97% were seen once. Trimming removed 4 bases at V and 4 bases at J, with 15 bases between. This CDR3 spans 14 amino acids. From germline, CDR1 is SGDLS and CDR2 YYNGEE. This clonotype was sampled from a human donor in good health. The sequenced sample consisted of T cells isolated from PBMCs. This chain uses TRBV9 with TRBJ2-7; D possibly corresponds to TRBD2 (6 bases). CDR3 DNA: TGTGCCAGCAGCTCGGGACTGGCAACTTACGAGCAGTACTTC. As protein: CASSSGLATYEQYF.